This T cell receptor beta chain is drawn from a study of STAT5B mutations in CD4+ large granular lymphocyte leukemia (dated by TCRdb to 2021 to 2024). In terms of the full investigation: Among the healthy controls, the CDR3 'QG' motif was associated with a particular HLA allele. The purity of purified fractions was confirmed by flow cytometry on FACSCanto II or FACSVerse to exceed 95% among lymphocytes. The study compared the TCRbeta repertoires of patients with CD4+ T-cell large granular lymphocyte leukemia against those of healthy blood donors.

The paper as a whole reports these results and caveats: Data were not HLA-matched; higher clonality in CD4+ versus CD8+ T-LGLL could reflect the relatively small sample size. Greater clonality appeared to be present in CD4-sorted patient repertoires than in healthy CD4+ repertoires, and the difference was retained after the putative leukemic clones were removed. Enrichment of TRBV06-family usage was observed among the top patient clones (8/27) relative to healthy controls (2/35). The main leukemic clonotypes were found to be private to each patient, although roughly a quarter of the main leukemic clonotypes were detected at low frequency in the non-leukemic repertoires of other patients.

As regards this clone: Its recognized antigen is unknown. No base quality values were provided; no much bigger clone lies one nucleotide off.

The CDR3 goes from the cysteine to the phenylalanine over 16 residues. The sequence is cut down to CDR3 DNA, 48 bases in frame from base 1. Based on the germline V gene (reference sequence), the CDR1 and CDR2 sequences are GTSNPN and SVGIG. Trimming costs V 3 bases and J 2 bases, and their ends lie 17 bases apart. The immunoSEQ assay at survey resolution was used to sequence TCRbeta rearrangements from genomic DNA. As for the original processing: In the TCR sequencing data, the lowest productive clonotype frequency that could be detected was 2.59 x 10-5. Only productive TCRbeta rearrangements, meaning sequences that were complete and in-frame, were kept for the analyses. Simpson clonality, calculated in the immunoSEQ Analyzer version 3.0, was used as the measure of sample clonality. Clones were binned by frequency as very rare, small, medium, large (1-20%) or hyperexpanded (>20%). Generation probabilities were estimated with OLGA 1.2.3, V-gene circos plots were generated with VDJtools, specificities were searched for in VDJdb, and CDR3 motifs were identified with GLIPH. TCRdb provides this immuneACCESS table in a form limited to in-frame rearrangements. Some clones are lacking; in checked studies, under half of them reflect an unresolved V gene, and why the rest are absent is not known. For V, J and clone size, that table is used; D and trimming come from the DNA. The sample table lists 15,000 to 20,000 clones, 65% to 85% of them with a count of one. About 13% of the sample is taken by the ten largest.

The healthy controls were 37 blood donors, and the buffy coats of these donors were supplied by the Finnish Red Cross blood service. All TCR-sequenced material derived from peripheral blood: patient blood samples and healthy donor buffy coats. Ficoll-Hypaque gradient centrifugation was used to isolate peripheral blood mononuclear cells. CD4+ cells were purified magnetically from the buffy coats of healthy controls. The Gentra Puregene Cell and Tissue kit was used to extract genomic DNA, and a Qubit 2.0 fluorometer was used to measure the amount of genomic DNA. The TCR comes from a human donor in good health. The chain was built from TRBV30 and TRBJ1-5; TRBD1 might be the D gene, on 6 matching bases. Sequencing was carried out using CD4+ T cells from blood buffy coats. The CDR3 protein: CAWSRRGRRGNQPQHF. In nucleotides, the sequence is TGTGCCTGGAGCCGGCGGGGGCGAAGGGGCAATCAGCCCCAGCATTTT.